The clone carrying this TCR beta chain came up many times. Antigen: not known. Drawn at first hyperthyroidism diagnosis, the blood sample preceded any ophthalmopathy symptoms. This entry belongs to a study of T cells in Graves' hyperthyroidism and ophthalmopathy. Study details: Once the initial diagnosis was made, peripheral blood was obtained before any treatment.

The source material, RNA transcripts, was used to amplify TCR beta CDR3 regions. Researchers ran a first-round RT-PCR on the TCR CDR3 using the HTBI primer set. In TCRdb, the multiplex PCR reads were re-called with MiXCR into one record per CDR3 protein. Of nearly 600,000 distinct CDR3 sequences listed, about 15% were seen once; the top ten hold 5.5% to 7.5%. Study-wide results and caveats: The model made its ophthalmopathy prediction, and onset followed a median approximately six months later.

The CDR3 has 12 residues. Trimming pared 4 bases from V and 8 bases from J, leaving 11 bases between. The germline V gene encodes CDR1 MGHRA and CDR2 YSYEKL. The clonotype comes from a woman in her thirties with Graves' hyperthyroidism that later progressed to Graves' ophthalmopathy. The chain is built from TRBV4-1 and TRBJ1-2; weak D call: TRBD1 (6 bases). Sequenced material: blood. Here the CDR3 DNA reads TGCGCCAGCAGCCCCCGTCAGGGGGGCTACACCTTC. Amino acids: CASSPRQGGYTF.